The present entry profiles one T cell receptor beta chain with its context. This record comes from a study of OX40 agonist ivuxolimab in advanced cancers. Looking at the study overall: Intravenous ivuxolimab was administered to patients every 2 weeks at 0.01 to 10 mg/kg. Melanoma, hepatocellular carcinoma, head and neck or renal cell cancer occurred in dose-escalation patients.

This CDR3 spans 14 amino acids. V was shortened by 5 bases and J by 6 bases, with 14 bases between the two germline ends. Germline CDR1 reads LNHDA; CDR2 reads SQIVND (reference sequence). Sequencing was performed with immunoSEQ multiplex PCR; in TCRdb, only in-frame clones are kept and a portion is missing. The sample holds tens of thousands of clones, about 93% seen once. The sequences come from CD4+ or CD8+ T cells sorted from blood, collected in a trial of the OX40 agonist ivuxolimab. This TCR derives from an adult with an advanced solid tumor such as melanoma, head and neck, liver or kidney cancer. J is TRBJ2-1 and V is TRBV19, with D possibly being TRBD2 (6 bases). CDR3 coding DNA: TGTGCCAGTAGTGGGGTCGGGGGTGGCAATGAGCAGTTCTTC. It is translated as CASSGVGGGNEQFF. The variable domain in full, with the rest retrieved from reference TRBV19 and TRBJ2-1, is DGGITQSPKYLFRKEGQNVTLSCEQNLNHDAMYWYRQDPGQGLRLIYYSQIVNDFQKGDIAEGYSVSREKKESFPLTVTSAQKNPTAFYLCASSGVGGGNEQFFGPGTRLTVL.